This T cell receptor (beta chain) was documented in a study of CD8+ T cells in alopecia areata. Germline loops: CDR1 MDHEN, CDR2 SYDVKM. The V end was cut by 8 bases, the J end by 2 bases, with 13 bases between. The CDR3 spans 13 residues. RNA was extracted and reverse transcribed into cDNA as the sequencing template. Assay used: immunoSEQ multiplex PCR; TCRdb lists only in-frame clones, some missing. The table has about 220,000 clones, under 75% seen once. This clone was recorded a few times. Noted treatment: oral pan-JAK inhibitor, 5-10 mg twice daily. Here the sequenced sample was CD4+ T cells sorted from blood, taken at week 4, from a patient treated with tofacitinib. This rearrangement joins TRBV28 to TRBJ2-7; no firm D call. This TCR came from a human donor with alopecia areata. The CDR3 is CASSHGATYEQYF. The CDR3 DNA reads as TGTGCCAGCTCTCACGGAGCTACCTACGAGCAGTACTTC. Drawing the rest from reference TRBV28 and TRBJ2-7, the complete variable domain is DVKVTQSSRYLVKRTGEKVFLECVQDMDHENMFWYRQDPGLGLRLIYFSYDVKMKEKGDIPEGYSVSREKKERFSLILESASTNQTSMYLCASSHGATYEQYFGPGTRLTVT.